Following are 23 T cell receptor beta chains from one sample sequenced in a study of CD8 T cells in ankylosing spondylitis. No antigen is known for these receptors. Using its own MiXCR run on the 5' RACE reads, TCRdb lists one record per CDR3 protein. The sample yields under 950,000 distinct CDR3 sequences, around a fifth seen once. Study-level points and caveats: Apparently characteristic of ankylosing spondylitis blood was a TCR beta motif (about 8 highly homologous variants).

What was sequenced was blood, either unsorted or a sorted T cell fraction (not recorded which). These receptors were collected from a male donor with ankylosing spondylitis.

This chain uses TRBV7-9 with TRBJ2-7; TRBD2 might be the D (6 bases). The germline V and J ends were trimmed by 3 bases and 3 bases, with 15 bases remaining between them. Looked up from germline, CDR1 is SEHNR and CDR2 is FQNEAQ (reference sequence). The CDR3 totals 15 residues. The CDR3 nucleotides read TGTGCCAGCAGCTTCCTCTGGACGGGGGACTACGAGCAGTACTTC. Translating it yields CASSFLWTGDYEQYF.

V is TRBV7-8 and J is TRBJ1-5; D may be TRBD1 (5 bases). Trimming took off 5 bases at V and 4 bases at J, with 12 bases between the two ends. Germline V lookup: CDR1 SGHVS, CDR2 FQNEAQ. There are 14 residues in the CDR3. Here the CDR3 DNA reads TGTGCCAGCAGCCCCCGGTGGGGGAATCAGCCCCAGCATTTT. Translated, it gives CASSPRWGNQPQHF.

V usage is TRBV2 and J usage is TRBJ2-7, with D uncertain. CDR1 SNHLY and CDR2 FYNNEI come from the germline V gene. This CDR3 comprises 13 residues. The V end was cut by 2 bases, the J end by 3 bases, with 8 bases between. The CDR3 nucleotides read TGTGCCAGCAGTGAATTATCATACTACGAGCAGTACTTC. This sequence encodes CASSELSYYEQYF.

V and J are TRBV4-1 and TRBJ1-1, with D uncertain. V lost 0 bases to trimming and J lost 2 bases, with 7 bases between them. This CDR3 spans 14 amino acids. From germline, CDR1 is MGHRA and CDR2 YSYEKL. CDR3 amino acids: CASSQETVNTEAFF. The CDR3 DNA reads as TGCGCCAGCAGCCAAGAAACGGTTAACACTGAAGCTTTCTTT.

V and J are TRBV30 and TRBJ2-6; unclear D gene. V lost 8 bases and J 1 base, leaving 6 bases between the germline ends. Germline values: CDR1 GTSNPN, CDR2 SVGIG (reference sequence). This CDR3 region has 12 residues. In nucleotides, the CDR3 is TGTGCCCTCATATCTGGGGCCAACGTCCTGACTTTC. This sequence encodes CALISGANVLTF.

This clonotype was detected only a few times. J is TRBJ2-7 and V is TRBV5-1; the D gene is possibly TRBD2 (6 bases). This CDR3 contains 15 residues. Germline V gives CDR1 SGHRS, CDR2 YFSETQ. The V gene lost 4 bases and the J gene lost 0 bases, with 14 bases spanning the gap. The CDR3 reads CASSPEQDYSYEQYF. The CDR3 nucleotides read TGCGCCAGCAGCCCCGAACAGGACTACTCCTACGAGCAGTACTTC. The complete variable domain, with remaining parts taken from reference TRBV5-1 and TRBJ2-7, reads KAGVTQTPRYLIKTRGQQVTLSCSPISGHRSVSWYQQTPGQGLQFLFEYFSETQRNKGNFPGRFSGRQFSNSRSEMNVSTLELGDSALYLCASSPEQDYSYEQYFGPGTRLTVT.

This chain connects TRBV20-1 to TRBJ2-1; tentative D call: TRBD2 (6 bases). This CDR3 spans 11 amino acids. In germline, CDR1 is DFQATT, CDR2 SNEGSKA (reference sequence). V was trimmed by 5 bases and J by 14 bases, leaving 16 bases between them. CDR3 loop: CSASRGAGEFF. The DNA of the CDR3 is TGCAGTGCTTCCCGCGGGGCAGGAGAGTTCTTC.

The chain is built from TRBV5-1 and TRBJ2-5; a weak D match, TRBD2 (6 bases). Trimming left V 4 bases short and J 4 bases short, with 14 bases between. The CDR3 sequence is 14 residues long. The germline CDR1 and CDR2 sequences are SGHRS and YFSETQ. Here the CDR3 reads CASSPEGKAETQYF. DNA for the CDR3: TGCGCCAGCAGCCCGGAGGGGAAAGCAGAGACCCAGTACTTC.

This clonotype was detected only a few times. This chain uses TRBV6-6 with TRBJ1-2, with 7 bases aligning to TRBD1. This CDR3 spans 13 amino acids. The V gene's germline CDR1 is MNHNY and CDR2 SVGAGI (reference sequence). V was pared by 6 bases and J by 6 bases, with 7 bases of the junction left unmatched. The CDR3: CASRRQGRDGYTF. As DNA, the CDR3 is TGTGCCAGCAGACGACAGGGACGGGATGGCTACACCTTC.

This clonotype was detected only a few times. The chain employs TRBV5-6 and TRBJ2-3, with 7 bases matching TRBD2. Germline values: CDR1 SGHDT, CDR2 YYEEEE. This CDR3 comprises 15 residues. V shed 1 base and J 0 bases; nucleotides not matched to a gene: 2. CDR3 bases: TGTGCCAGCAGCTTGAGCGGGATCAGCACAGATACGCAGTATTTT. Translated, it gives CASSLSGISTDTQYF.

This clonotype was recorded a few times. This sequence joins TRBV4-1 and TRBJ1-1; D remains ambiguous. The CDR3 consists of 15 residues. The germline CDR1 and CDR2 sequences are MGHRA and YSYEKL. The V gene lost 1 base and the J gene lost 2 bases, with 11 bases spanning the gap. The CDR3 loop is CASSQVWASNTEAFF. The CDR3 bases are TGCGCCAGCAGCCAAGTCTGGGCTAGTAACACTGAAGCTTTCTTT.

In its sample, this clonotype was seen a few times. This sequence joins TRBV10-3 and TRBJ2-1, with D possibly being TRBD1 or TRBD2 (6 bases each). This CDR3 contains 15 residues. V was clipped by 0 bases and J by 7 bases, with 13 bases between them. CDR1 is ENHRY and CDR2 is SYGVKD in the germline V gene. The DNA for the CDR3 is TGTGCCATCAGTGAGTCCGGGGGCGCGGGAAATGAGCAGTTCTTC. Translating it yields CAISESGGAGNEQFF.

This clonotype was counted only a few times. The CDR3, as DNA: TGTGCCAGCAGCTCATTGAGGACCGCACAAGGCACGCAGTATTTT. Protein: CASSSLRTAQGTQYF. The chain employs TRBV7-2 and TRBJ2-3; D not certain. Looked up from germline, CDR1 is SGHTA and CDR2 is FQGNSA. The V end lost 4 bases, the J end lost 9 bases, and 20 bases lay between the germline ends. The CDR3 extends over 15 amino acids.

This clonotype was seen at least ten times. The chain couples TRBV12-3 or TRBV12-4 to TRBJ2-1; 13 bases map to TRBD2. CDR3 length: 13 amino acids. V lost 6 bases to trimming and J lost 7 bases; unmatched junction nucleotides: 0. The CDR3 sequence is CASRLAGGNEQFF. CDR3 bases: TGTGCCAGCAGACTAGCGGGAGGGAATGAGCAGTTCTTC.

This clonotype was seen a few times. This rearrangement joins TRBV7-9 to TRBJ1-1; D is perhaps TRBD1 (5 bases). From germline, CDR1 is SEHNR and CDR2 FQNEAQ (reference sequence). Trimming removed 5 bases from V and 0 bases from J, with 19 bases in between. The CDR3 loop spans 17 amino acids. CDR3 sequence (DNA): TGTGCCAGCAGCCCTAGGGGCTCCAGATTCATGAACACTGAAGCTTTCTTT. It is translated as CASSPRGSRFMNTEAFF.

A few counts support this clonotype. The V call is TRBV10-3, the J call TRBJ2-1; perhaps D is TRBD1 or TRBD2 (5 bases each). This CDR3 is built from 15 residues. Trimming removed 4 bases from V and 5 bases from J, with 15 bases in between. The V gene's germline CDR1 is ENHRY and CDR2 SYGVKD. The CDR3 loop is CAISGSLEGNNEQFF. DNA for the CDR3: TGTGCCATCAGTGGATCCTTAGAGGGGAACAATGAGCAGTTCTTC.

The chain has TRBV20-1 and TRBJ2-1; TRBD2 matches 10 bases. J was trimmed by 4 bases and V by 0 bases; bases with no gene match: 12. Germline lookup yields CDR1 DFQATT and CDR2 SNEGSKA (reference sequence). The CDR3 totals 18 residues. In DNA, the CDR3 is TGCAGTGCTAGAGATAAGGCTAGCGGGAGCGGGGGGTACAATGAGCAGTTCTTC. Translated, it gives CSARDKASGSGGYNEQFF.

In its sample, this clonotype was seen a few times. The chain carries TRBV20-1 and TRBJ1-1, with TRBD1 matching 9 bases. This CDR3 contains 14 residues. The germline gives CDR1 DFQATT, CDR2 SNEGSKA (reference sequence). The DNA for the CDR3 is TGCAGCGGCCTGTATACAGGGGGCAGGACTGAAGCTTTCTTT. This sequence encodes CSGLYTGGRTEAFF.

This chain joins TRBV7-9 and TRBJ2-7, with D perhaps matching TRBD1 (6 bases). Germline CDR1 is SEHNR and CDR2 is FQNEAQ (reference sequence). The CDR3 consists of 17 residues. Trimming shortened V by 5 bases and J by 2 bases, and 22 bases separated the two germline ends. CDR3 sequence: CASSLGVSRDTTYEQYF. CDR3 nucleotide sequence: TGTGCCAGCAGCCTAGGAGTGAGCCGGGACACAACCTACGAGCAGTACTTC.

Of note for this clonotype: Just one base apart from a much larger clone, this may be a read error. V usage is TRBV5-1 and J usage is TRBJ2-3, with 7 bases that match TRBD1. This CDR3 region has 15 residues. Germline trimming cut 0 bases from V and 8 bases from J; bases unmatched to any gene: 9. Germline CDR1 is SGHRS and CDR2 is YFSETQ. CDR3 sequence reads: CASSLEGRGSGTQYF. CDR3 nucleotides: TGCGCCAGCAGCTTGGAAGGCAGGGGGTCAGGTACGCAGTATTTT.

The V and J genes are TRBV5-1 and TRBJ1-2; 9 positions agree with TRBD1. After removal of 3 bases from V and 7 bases from J, the junction contained 10 bases not matched to a gene. CDR3 length: 15 amino acids. Germline assignment: CDR1 SGHRS and CDR2 YFSETQ. The CDR3 DNA follows: TGCGCCAGCAGCTACCCCGGGACAGGGACGGGTGGCTACACCTTC. It encodes CASSYPGTGTGGYTF.

The chain combines TRBV4-1 with TRBJ2-7; possible D gene TRBD2, 6 bases. Germline CDR1 and CDR2: MGHRA and YSYEKL. The CDR3 length is 15 residues. Trimming shortened V by 0 bases and J by 3 bases, and 12 bases separated the two germline ends. As DNA, the CDR3 is TGCGCCAGCAGCCAAGATCGGCTAGCGAACTACGAGCAGTACTTC. This translates into CASSQDRLANYEQYF.

The chain recombines TRBV29-1 with TRBJ1-2, with TRBD1 matching 9 bases. Germline lookup yields CDR1 SQVTM and CDR2 ANQGSEA. The V and J ends lost 1 base and 7 bases, in that order; junction bases with no gene match: 4. The CDR3 consists of 13 residues. Written as DNA, the CDR3 is TGCAGCGTTGAAGCCTGGGACAGGGCTGGCTACACCTTC. It specifies CSVEAWDRAGYTF.